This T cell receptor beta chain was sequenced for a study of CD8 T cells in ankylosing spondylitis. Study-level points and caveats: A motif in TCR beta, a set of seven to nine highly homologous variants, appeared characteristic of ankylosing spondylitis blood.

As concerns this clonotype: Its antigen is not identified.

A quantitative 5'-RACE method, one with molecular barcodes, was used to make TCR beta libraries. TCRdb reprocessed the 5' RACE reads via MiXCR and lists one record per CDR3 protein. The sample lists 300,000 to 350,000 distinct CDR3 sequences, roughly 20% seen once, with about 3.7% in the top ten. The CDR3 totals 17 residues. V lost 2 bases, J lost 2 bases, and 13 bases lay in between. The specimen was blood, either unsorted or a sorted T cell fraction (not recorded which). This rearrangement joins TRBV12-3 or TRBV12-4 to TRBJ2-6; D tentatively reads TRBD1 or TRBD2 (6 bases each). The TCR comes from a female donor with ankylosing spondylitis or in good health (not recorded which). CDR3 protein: CASSLIVGGPGANVLTF. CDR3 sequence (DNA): TGTGCCAGCAGTTTAATTGTGGGGGGCCCTGGGGCCAACGTCCTGACTTTC.